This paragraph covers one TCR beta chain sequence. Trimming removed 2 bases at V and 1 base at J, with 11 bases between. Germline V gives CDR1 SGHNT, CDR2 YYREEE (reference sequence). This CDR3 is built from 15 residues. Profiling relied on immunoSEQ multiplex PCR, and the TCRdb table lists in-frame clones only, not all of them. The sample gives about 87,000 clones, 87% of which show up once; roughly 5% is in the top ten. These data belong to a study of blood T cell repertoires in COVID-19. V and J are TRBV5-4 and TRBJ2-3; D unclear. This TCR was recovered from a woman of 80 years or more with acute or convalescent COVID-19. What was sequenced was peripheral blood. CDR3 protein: CASSFSTVGTDTQYF. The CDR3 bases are TGTGCCAGCAGCTTCTCTACGGTGGGCACAGATACGCAGTATTTT.